This TCR beta chain appears in the sequencing data of a study of breast tumors, draining lymph nodes, adjacent tissues. The CDR3 totals 16 residues. J lost 6 bases, V lost 7 bases, and 15 bases had no gene match. Germline CDR1 and CDR2: SGHTA and FQGNSA. This clonotype has ten or more counts. The antigen remains unidentified. Samples came from axillary lymph nodes draining the breast cancer. TCRdb used MiXCR to reprocess the multiplex PCR reads, holding one entry per CDR3 protein. The sample records about 230,000 distinct CDR3 sequences, approximately 31% being singletons. General observations from the study: The data were judged consistent with most tumor T cells coming from lymph node and expanding in tumor. Compared with lymph nodes, tumors were less diverse; compared with nontumor tissue, more. Data only fit, rather than demonstrated, lymph node origin of most tumor T cells.

Sequenced sample: axillary lymph node tissue. The rearrangement links TRBV7-2 to TRBJ2-7; 10 positions match TRBD2. The source is a female donor with breast cancer. Some clones in this sample may be carry-over from other donors' samples. The DNA of the CDR3 is TGTGCCAGCACCTCAGGGGTGGTAGCGGGAGGAAGCGAGCAGTACTTC. Protein sequence: CASTSGVVAGGSEQYF.